A selection of T cell receptor beta chains follows, all from one sample in a study of T cell responses to AZD1222 COVID-19 vaccine. Assay used: immunoSEQ multiplex PCR; TCRdb lists only in-frame clones, some missing. The sample contains 68,000 or so clones, around 80% of which appear only once. Sequenced material: peripheral blood, taken on day 0 of AZD1222 vaccination. These receptors were taken from an adult in good health. CDR3s include the opening cysteine and the closing phenylalanine or tryptophan. D genes are given only for firm matches. Expanded clones get a size class; other rows say once, few or many, or leave the size out.

V	J	D	size	CDR3	DNA
TRBV5-4	TRBJ1-2	TRBD1	-	CASSPGQGIGVGKLGGYTF	TGTGCCAGCAGCCCGGGACAGGGGATTGGCGTTGGGAAGCTAGGTGGCTACACCTTC
TRBV18	TRBJ2-3	TRBD2	-	CASSTLLAAMADTQYF	TGTGCCAGCTCAACCCTACTAGCGGCAATGGCAGATACGCAGTATTTT
TRBV20-1	TRBJ2-1	TRBD2	once	CSASSPGTRPYNEQFF	TGCAGTGCTAGTTCTCCCGGGACTAGACCGTACAATGAGCAGTTCTTC
TRBV29-1	TRBJ1-1	-	medium-sized	CSVARERNTEAFF	TGCAGCGTTGCGAGGGAGAGGAACACTGAAGCTTTCTTT
TRBV2	TRBJ1-4	-	-	CASSLGPQKLFF	TGTGCCAGCAGCTTAGGGCCTCAAAAACTGTTTTTT
TRBV5-8	TRBJ1-2	-	-	CASSPSKGSFDGYTF	TGTGCCAGCAGCCCGTCCAAGGGATCCTTCGATGGCTACACCTTC
TRBV30	TRBJ2-7	-	-	CAWSGQGSQYF	TGTGCCTGGAGTGGGCAGGGATCACAGTACTTC
TRBV5-1	TRBJ2-7	TRBD1	-	CASSNPGQSSYEQYF	TGCGCCAGCAGCAACCCGGGACAGTCCTCCTACGAGCAGTACTTC
TRBV27	TRBJ2-2	TRBD2	-	CASSKRGAWGGELFF	TGTGCCAGCAGTAAGCGGGGGGCTTGGGGCGGGGAGCTGTTTTTT
TRBV6-1	TRBJ2-7	-	-	CASSEVSGSSYEQYF	TGTGCCAGCAGTGAAGTCAGTGGGAGCTCCTACGAGCAGTACTTC
TRBV6-1	TRBJ2-7	-	-	CASSEGGMVSAYEQYF	TGTGCCAGCAGTGAAGGGGGGATGGTTTCCGCCTACGAGCAGTACTTC
TRBV23-1	TRBJ2-3	-	-	CASICLPRGSDTQYF	TGCGCCAGCATCTGCCTCCCCCGCGGATCAGATACGCAGTATTTT
TRBV3-1/TRBV3-2	TRBJ2-1	TRBD2	-	CASSQFVGGAYEQFF	TGTGCCAGCAGCCAATTTGTCGGGGGGGCGTATGAGCAGTTCTTC
TRBV6-6	TRBJ2-5	-	-	CASSYSSRLETQYF	TGTGCCAGCAGTTACTCATCCAGGCTGGAGACCCAGTACTTC
TRBV7-8	TRBJ2-7	TRBD1	-	CASRRAGGYEQYF	TGTGCCAGCAGGAGGGCAGGGGGCTACGAGCAGTACTTC
TRBV25-1	TRBJ1-2	-	-	CASSDWESYGYTF	TGTGCCAGCAGTGATTGGGAATCCTATGGCTACACCTTC
TRBV6-5	TRBJ1-3	-	few	CASTEGRFSGNTIYF	TGTGCCAGCACCGAGGGACGGTTCTCTGGAAACACCATATATTTT
TRBV6-4	TRBJ2-2	-	-	CASSEMLFWWGKNTGELFF	TGTGCCAGCAGTGAGATGCTCTTTTGGTGGGGGAAGAACACCGGGGAGCTGTTTTTT
TRBV12-3/TRBV12-4	TRBJ1-5	-	-	CASTGALQPQHF	TGTGCCAGCACGGGGGCATTGCAGCCCCAGCATTTT
TRBV2	TRBJ1-4	-	-	CASGRGVGSTNEKLFF	TGTGCCAGCGGGAGGGGCGTGGGATCAACTAATGAAAAACTGTTTTTT
TRBV29-1	TRBJ2-1	TRBD2	-	CSVDRAGGYNEQFF	TGCAGCGTTGATCGCGCGGGGGGTTACAATGAGCAGTTCTTC
TRBV19	TRBJ2-3	-	-	CASAEGLDADTQYF	TGTGCCAGCGCCGAGGGGTTGGACGCAGATACGCAGTATTTT
TRBV5-3	TRBJ1-6	-	-	CAHRKPDSYNSPLHF	TGTGCCCATCGGAAGCCGGACTCCTATAATTCACCCCTCCACTTT
TRBV12-3/TRBV12-4	TRBJ1-2	-	-	CASTGQFGYTF	TGTGCCAGCACTGGACAGTTCGGCTACACCTTC
TRBV5-1	TRBJ1-1	-	-	CASSLQGMPEAFF	TGCGCCAGCAGCTTGCAGGGAATGCCTGAAGCTTTCTTT
TRBV6-1	TRBJ2-2	-	-	CASSEAPVGWVISTGELFF	TGTGCCAGCAGTGAAGCGCCGGTCGGGTGGGTCATTTCTACCGGGGAGCTGTTTTTT